Listed here are 30 T cell receptor beta chains from one sample, sequenced in a study of blood T cell repertoires in COVID-19. Repertoires were generated with immunoSEQ multiplex PCR, while TCRdb's copy carries only in-frame clones and drops some. The sample includes nearly 250,000 clones, about 82% seen only once; the top ten take 5.5% to 6.5%. Material: peripheral blood. The receptors come from an elderly woman with COVID-19, enrolled during active disease.

The V and J genes are TRBV2 and TRBJ2-1, with D possibly TRBD2 on 6 matching bases. V was cut by 5 bases and J by 4 bases, with 12 bases left in between. CDR3 length: 14 residues. Germline V lookup: CDR1 SNHLY, CDR2 FYNNEI. The CDR3 spells CASSLRGAYNEQFF. CDR3 nucleotides: TGTGCCAGCAGTTTGCGCGGGGCTTACAATGAGCAGTTCTTC.

V is TRBV3-1 (or the pseudogene TRBV3-2) and J is TRBJ2-1; the match to TRBD1 covers 9 bases. CDR1 is LGHDT, CDR2 YNNKEL, per germline (reference sequence). The CDR3 contains 14 residues. V lost 4 bases to trimming and J lost 10 bases; unmatched junction nucleotides: 8. DNA of the CDR3: TGTGCCAGCAGCCGTATTTCCGGGACAGGGGAGCAGTTCTTC. Translating it yields CASSRISGTGEQFF.

The chain has TRBV2 and TRBJ1-1, with 7 bases matching TRBD1. This CDR3 has 13 residues. The germline V gene has CDR1 SNHLY and CDR2 FYNNEI. Trimming removed 5 bases from V and 3 bases from J; junction bases left unmatched: 3. The DNA for the CDR3 is TGTGCCAGCAGTAATCAGGGGGACACTGAAGCTTTCTTT. This gives the protein CASSNQGDTEAFF.

This chain links TRBV4-1 with TRBJ1-6; 7 bases align to TRBD1. CDR3 size: 16 residues. The V gene's germline CDR1 is MGHRA and CDR2 YSYEKL. After removal of 4 bases from V and 9 bases from J, the junction contained 12 bases not matched to a gene. Here the CDR3 reads CASSPQGEGRGSPLHF. The CDR3 region has the DNA TGCGCCAGCAGCCCCCAGGGGGAAGGTCGTGGTTCACCCCTCCACTTT.

The chain couples TRBV30 to TRBJ1-1; D is uncertain. CDR1 and CDR2 from the germline V gene are GTSNPN and SVGIG (reference sequence). The CDR3 has 11 residues. V shed 0 bases and J shed 6 bases, with 5 bases lying between them. CDR3 nucleotide sequence: TGTGCCTGGAGTGTACTGGCTGAAGCTTTCTTT. It yields the protein CAWSVLAEAFF.

In DNA form, the CDR3 reads TGCGCCAGCAGCCTCTATATGTCCCAGGGGAACACAGATACGCAGTATTTT. Protein product: CASSLYMSQGNTDTQYF. The chain recombines TRBV4-1 with TRBJ2-3; tentative D call: TRBD1 (6 bases). CDR1 and CDR2 (germline): MGHRA, YSYEKL. V dropped 4 bases and J dropped 2 bases, with 19 bases sitting between them. The CDR3 is made up of 17 amino acids.

This clone was seen only a few times. This chain connects TRBV6-6 to TRBJ2-7; 9 bases are a match to TRBD1. J lost 0 bases, V lost 5 bases, and 2 bases had no gene match. The CDR3 runs to 14 residues. The germline V gene has CDR1 MNHNY and CDR2 SVGAGI (reference sequence). The CDR3 sequence: CASSLQGASYEQYV. CDR3 coding DNA: TGTGCCAGCAGTCTACAGGGGGCCTCCTACGAGCAGTACGTC.

The chain carries TRBV28 and TRBJ1-2; no firm D call. Looked up from germline, CDR1 is MDHEN and CDR2 is SYDVKM. Trimming cost V 4 bases and J 6 bases, with 18 bases left between them. The CDR3 is 15 amino acids. The CDR3 here is CASSSAGPSSDGYTF. The CDR3 coding sequence is TGTGCCAGCAGTTCCGCAGGCCCCTCCTCGGATGGCTACACCTTC.

The V and J genes are TRBV2 and TRBJ1-1; no reliable D call. The CDR3 loop spans 12 amino acids. V was pared by 8 bases and J by 1 base, with 8 bases between. Germline V gene lookup returns CDR1 SNHLY and CDR2 FYNNEI. DNA for the CDR3: TGTGCCAGCGGTGGTCAGAACACTGAAGCTTTCTTT. Translation gives CASGGQNTEAFF.

This clone was seen only a few times. The gene calls are TRBV6-5 and TRBJ1-1, with 8 positions matching TRBD1. CDR1 is MNHEY and CDR2 is SVGAGI in the germline V gene. V dropped 6 bases and J dropped 11; count of bases not matched to a gene: 8. The CDR3 is 12 residues long. CDR3 DNA sequence: TGTGCCAGCAGAAGCGGACAGGGATGGGCTTTCTTT. Translating it yields CASRSGQGWAFF.

Only a few counts were recorded for this clone. The V call is TRBV28, the J call TRBJ1-5, with D possibly TRBD1 on 6 matching bases. The CDR3 runs to 11 residues. The germline V gene encodes CDR1 MDHEN and CDR2 SYDVKM. Trimming removed 6 bases at V and 15 bases at J, with 15 bases between. For the CDR3, the DNA is TGTGCCAGCAGATCTCAGGGGAATTCGCATTTT. Amino acid sequence: CASRSQGNSHF.

The V call is TRBV5-1, the J call TRBJ2-7; TRBD2 matches 10 bases. V gave up 0 bases and J gave up 4 bases; unmatched junction bases: 10. The CDR3 loop spans 17 amino acids. Germline V lookup: CDR1 SGHRS, CDR2 YFSETQ. CDR3 residues: CASSLASGRGPLYEQYF. In nucleotides, the CDR3 is TGCGCCAGCAGCTTGGCCAGCGGGAGGGGACCACTTTACGAGCAGTACTTC.

V and J are TRBV3-1 (or the pseudogene TRBV3-2) and TRBJ1-1; no definite D call. Germline CDR1 reads LGHDT; CDR2 reads YNNKEL (reference sequence). The CDR3 has 14 residues. The V gene lost 0 bases and the J gene lost 1 base, with 6 bases spanning the gap. The CDR3 sequence: CASSQDQANTEAFF. The CDR3 DNA follows: TGTGCCAGCAGCCAAGACCAGGCGAACACTGAAGCTTTCTTT.

The rearrangement links TRBV10-2 to TRBJ1-6, with D perhaps matching TRBD1 (6 bases). In germline, CDR1 is WSHSY, CDR2 SAAADI. The V end lost 8 bases, the J end lost 10 bases, and 15 bases lay between the germline ends. This CDR3 comprises 13 residues. The CDR3 DNA reads TGCGCCAGCGGAAACAGGGTGGGATCACCCCTCCACTTT. The encoded protein is CASGNRVGSPLHF.

This CDR3 reads CASSSGYADQPQHF. The CDR3 nucleotides are TGTGCCAGCAGCTCGGGGTACGCCGATCAGCCCCAGCATTTT. The rearrangement joins TRBV7-9 to TRBJ1-5, with D hard to call. Trimming removed 4 bases from V and 5 bases from J, with 12 bases in between. Germline V gene data show CDR1 as SEHNR and CDR2 as FQNEAQ (reference sequence). The CDR3 runs 14 residues.

The chain is built from TRBV28 and TRBJ1-5, with 7 bases identical to TRBD1. V shed 3 bases, J shed 1 base, and the junction held 6 bases outside the gene matches. Germline CDR1 MDHEN, CDR2 SYDVKM. The CDR3 spans 16 residues. This chain's CDR3 is CASSLMNRGSNQPQHF. The DNA for the CDR3 is TGTGCCAGCAGTTTGATGAACAGGGGAAGCAATCAGCCCCAGCATTTT.

The V gene is TRBV6-5, the J gene TRBJ1-3; D unresolved. This CDR3 contains 14 residues. V lost 6 bases, J lost 0 bases, and 9 bases lay in between. Germline V gene lookup returns CDR1 MNHEY and CDR2 SVGAGI. The CDR3 nucleotides are TGTGCCAGCAGCCAAGAGAACTCTGGAAACACCATATATTTT. Translating it yields CASSQENSGNTIYF.

This chain connects TRBV9 to TRBJ1-4, with D tentatively TRBD1 (5 bases). The CDR3 consists of 15 residues. The germline V and J ends were trimmed by 0 bases and 4 bases, with 10 bases remaining between them. Germline V gives CDR1 SGDLS, CDR2 YYNGEE. CDR3 sequence reads: CASSVGETVNEKLFF. For the CDR3, the DNA is TGTGCCAGCAGCGTAGGCGAGACAGTTAATGAAAAACTGTTTTTT.

The chain combines TRBV11-3 with TRBJ2-3, with 12 bases that match TRBD1. Germline values: CDR1 SGHNT, CDR2 YENEEA. V lost 3 bases, J lost 5 bases, and 6 bases stayed unmatched. The CDR3 totals 16 residues. CDR3 nucleotide sequence: TGTGCCAGCAGCTTGAGTGGGACAGGGGGCGAAGATACGCAGTATTTT. Amino acids: CASSLSGTGGEDTQYF.

The chain couples TRBV5-1 to TRBJ2-2; D unclear. This CDR3 comprises 15 residues. The V end was cut by 1 base, the J end by 1 base, with 8 bases between. CDR1 and CDR2 from the germline V gene are SGHRS and YFSETQ. The CDR3 nucleotides read TGCGCCAGCAGCTTGTTCAGGTGGAACACCGGGGAGCTGTTTTTT. Its protein is CASSLFRWNTGELFF.

The CDR3 sequence: CASSSRGGETQYF. The CDR3 bases are TGTGCCAGCAGTAGTAGGGGGGGGGAGACCCAGTACTTC. The J gene is TRBJ2-5, the V gene TRBV6-2 or TRBV6-3; D might be TRBD2 (7 bases). This CDR3 is 13 amino acids long. Germline values: CDR1 MNHEY, CDR2 SVGEGT. V was shortened by 5 bases and J by 5 bases, with 12 bases between the two germline ends.

This clone was seen a few times. The chain joins TRBV10-2 to TRBJ1-2; D is possibly TRBD1 (5 bases). CDR1 and CDR2 from the germline V gene are WSHSY and SAAADI. Trimming pared 2 bases from V and 7 bases from J, leaving 11 bases between. The CDR3 extends over 13 amino acids. This chain's CDR3 is CASSENRWSGYTF. In DNA form, the CDR3 reads TGCGCCAGCAGTGAGAACAGGTGGAGTGGCTACACCTTC.

J is TRBJ2-4 and V is TRBV24-1; 7 bases align to TRBD1. Germline-derived CDR1 and CDR2 are KGHDR and SFDVKD. After removal of 9 bases from V and 3 bases from J, the junction contained 4 bases not matched to a gene. This CDR3 contains 13 residues. The CDR3 DNA reads TGTGCCACCGCCGGGACAGACAAAAACATTCAGTACTTC. This translates into CATAGTDKNIQYF.

This clone occurred once. This same CDR3 is encoded by further DNA sequences in the sample. J is TRBJ1-2 and V is TRBV28; TRBD1 aligns across 8 bases. The CDR3 spans 14 residues. Germline values: CDR1 MDHEN, CDR2 SYDVKM. Trimming cost V 3 bases and J 4 bases; bases outside gene matches: 4. CDR3 in DNA: TGTGCCAGCAGTTTGGGGACAGGAGGCTATGGCTACACCTTC. Residues: CASSLGTGGYGYTF.

The rearrangement links TRBV7-2 to TRBJ1-5; D perhaps matches TRBD1 (5 bases). V gave up 1 base and J gave up 3 bases, with 10 bases separating them. The germline CDR1 and CDR2 sequences are SGHTA and FQGNSA. The CDR3 has 15 residues. The CDR3 region is CASSLVTGLNQPQHF. The DNA for the CDR3 is TGTGCCAGCAGCTTAGTAACAGGTCTCAATCAGCCCCAGCATTTT.

V and J are TRBV30 and TRBJ1-2, with 10 bases aligning to TRBD1. Trimming removed 4 bases from V and 4 bases from J; junction bases left unmatched: 6. This CDR3 spans 14 amino acids. The germline V gene has CDR1 GTSNPN and CDR2 SVGIG (reference sequence). The CDR3 is CAWTSTGGTYGYTF. The CDR3, as DNA: TGTGCCTGGACCTCGACAGGGGGCACCTATGGCTACACCTTC.

V gene TRBV7-2 combines with J gene TRBJ1-1, with 9 bases lining up with TRBD1. CDR1 SGHTA and CDR2 FQGNSA come from the germline V gene. The J segment lost 1 base and the V segment lost 2 bases, leaving 5 bases of the junction unmatched. CDR3 size: 16 residues. CDR3 in DNA: TGTGCCAGCAGCTTATTAACAGGGGGCTGGAACACTGAAGCTTTCTTT. Protein: CASSLLTGGWNTEAFF.

This clone has only one observation. The chain uses TRBV19 and TRBJ1-2; D perhaps matches TRBD1 (6 bases). Germline CDR1 is LNHDA and CDR2 is SQIVND (reference sequence). V was cut by 7 bases and J by 2 bases, with 17 bases left in between. CDR3 size: 15 residues. CDR3 protein: CASTSTQGQNYGYTF. CDR3 in DNA: TGTGCCAGTACCTCCACCCAGGGGCAAAACTATGGCTACACCTTC.

V usage is TRBV5-1 and J usage is TRBJ1-1; D unresolved. CDR3 length: 13 residues. CDR1 is SGHRS, CDR2 YFSETQ, per germline. The germline V and J ends were trimmed by 4 bases and 1 base, with 8 bases remaining between them. The DNA of the CDR3 is TGCGCCAGCAGCCCTGGGCCGAACACTGAAGCTTTCTTT. Amino acid sequence: CASSPGPNTEAFF.

The chain couples TRBV28 to TRBJ2-1; 11 bases match TRBD1. V lost 11 bases, J lost 8 bases, and 5 bases stayed unmatched. CDR1 is MDHEN, CDR2 SYDVKM, per germline. The CDR3 has 12 residues. For the CDR3, the DNA is TGTGCCGGAGGACAGGGGGCGTATGAGCAGTTCTTC. Residues: CAGGQGAYEQFF.